This TCR beta chain was documented in a study of CD8 T cells in ankylosing spondylitis. Points from the study as a whole: Clones linked to disease were reported to show significant enrichment in matched ankylosing spondylitis synovial fluid.

This clonotype was seen more than once but under ten times. Its matching antigen is unknown. V shed 2 bases and J shed 11 bases, with 10 bases lying between them. The CDR3 totals 12 residues. TCRdb passed the 5' RACE reads through MiXCR, listing each CDR3 protein once. The sample has just over 350,000 distinct CDR3 sequences, roughly 20% seen once. The TCR sequence derives from a male donor with ankylosing spondylitis or in good health (not recorded which). Sequenced material: blood, either unsorted or a sorted T cell fraction (not recorded which). V is TRBV12-3 or TRBV12-4 and J is TRBJ1-5; D remains ambiguous. The CDR3 region is CASSLTAGTQHF. The DNA for the CDR3 is TGTGCCAGCAGTTTAACTGCCGGGACCCAGCATTTT.